The 3 T cell receptor beta chains given below trace back to one sample, sequenced in a study of blood T cell repertoires in COVID-19. Libraries were prepared by immunoSEQ multiplex PCR; TCRdb keeps only in-frame clonotypes and omits some of them. The sample lists 200,000 or so clones; less than 90% were seen once. Sequenced sample: peripheral blood. The receptors here all came from a woman in her seventies with acute or convalescent COVID-19.

The V gene is TRBV20-1, the J gene TRBJ1-2; D may be TRBD1 (6 bases). The germline V gene encodes CDR1 DFQATT and CDR2 SNEGSKA (reference sequence). Between the trimmed V and J ends, which lost 5 bases and 7 bases, there was a span of 11 bases. CDR3 size: 11 residues. As DNA, the CDR3 is TGCAGTGCTGGGGGCGCGGGTGGCTACACCTTC. Its translation is CSAGGAGGYTF.

The rearrangement uses TRBV19 and TRBJ2-2; tentative D call: TRBD2 (5 bases). Per germline, CDR1 LNHDA and CDR2 SQIVND (reference sequence). This CDR3 region has 13 residues. V was clipped by 8 bases and J by 2 bases, with 9 bases between them. As DNA, the CDR3 is TGTGCCAGTGCGGAGGTAAACACCGGGGAGCTGTTTTTT. It is translated as CASAEVNTGELFF.

This chain links TRBV7-9 with TRBJ1-3; weak D call: TRBD1 (6 bases). Germline loops: CDR1 SEHNR, CDR2 FQNEAQ (reference sequence). The CDR3 loop spans 16 amino acids. V shed 5 bases and J shed 0 bases, with 14 bases lying between them. CDR3 residues: CASSQSQGFSGNTIYF. The CDR3 DNA sequence: TGTGCCAGCAGCCAATCACAGGGATTCTCTGGAAACACCATATATTTT.